This T cell receptor (beta chain) was identified during a study of blood T cell repertoires in COVID-19 (dated by TCRdb to 2018 to 2020). Regarding the study in general: Samples from collaborators originated in the United States, Italy and Spain and spanned both the acute and convalescent phases of COVID-19. The material from the prospective study consisted of cDNA or gDNA derived from T cells, B-cell-depleted T cells, or PBMCs. Samples came from the ongoing ImmuneRACE study (first 160 participants) plus 1,254 subjects from 6 global collaborators. Sample metadata almost always included a de-identified subject ID, COVID-19 status, age in years and sex. Deeply sampled blood TCRbeta repertoires from subjects exposed to, actively infected with, or recovered from COVID-19 were included in the dataset. Where HLA class I and class II types were available, the types were taken from metadata supplied by the sample provider, not from assay-based typing. The repertoires were released in a freely available public database intended as a resource for research on the immune response to SARS-CoV-2. On the study overall, not on this receptor specifically: The quantity of clinical and demographic metadata differed by source and by participant and was supplied without curation.

At one collaborating source in Seattle, patients were enrolled during active infection and were followed longitudinally through the course of disease. Collaborating institutions collected whole blood in K2EDTA tubes following their own protocols. For TCRbeta analysis, collaborators shipped samples as frozen whole blood, isolated PBMCs, or DNA extracted from either of those sample types. Comment on this clone: Its antigen specificity is not known. Qualities for individual bases were not recorded, and no much larger clone is one base off.

The immunoSEQ Assay, a bias-controlled multiplex PCR, was used to amplify TCRbeta CDR3 regions from genomic DNA. The authors processed their data as follows. The number of nucleated cells in each sample was estimated by amplification of reference gene primers within the assay. To quantify the absolute abundance of each unique TCRbeta CDR3 rearrangement, sequence reads were collapsed and filtered. For each sample, productive Simpson clonality was calculated by taking the square root of Simpson's diversity index across productive rearrangements. TCRdb carries this immuneACCESS record with in-frame sequences only. Its versions omit some clonotypes, under half of them owing to an unresolved V gene in the studies checked, with the rest unexplained. That table supplies the V and J calls and clone size; D and trimming were determined from the DNA. This sample comprises over 200,000 clones, nearly 85% of them detected only once. Together, the top ten hold roughly 1.2% of the sample.

The V end loses 6 bases and the J end loses 3 bases, and a stretch of 15 bases separates them. CDR1 and CDR2 (ENHRY, SYGVKD) derive from the germline V gene. Its CDR3 holds 15 amino acids, cysteine through phenylalanine. The entry retains the CDR3 DNA only, 45 bases that are in frame from base 1. The sequencing sample was made of peripheral blood. Recombination linked TRBV10-3 to TRBJ1-5; the D gene is perhaps TRBD1, on 5 matching bases. This TCR was sampled from a woman aged 25 to 39 with COVID-19, enrolled during active disease. The nucleotide sequence reads as follows: TGTGCCATCAGCCAGGGACTAGAGAACAATCAGCCCCAGCATTTT. Its protein product is CAISQGLENNQPQHF.